This record concerns one T cell receptor beta chain sequence. Antigen: not known. These data are taken from a study of OX40 agonist ivuxolimab in advanced cancers. Study results and limitations: CD4+ and CD8+ blood T cells expanded clonally by week 6 at 0.1 to 3.0 mg/kg.

The germline V and J ends were trimmed by 5 bases and 6 bases, with 26 bases remaining between them. The V gene's germline CDR1 is SQVTM and CDR2 ANQGSEA. The CDR3 is 17 residues long. Assay: immunoSEQ multiplex PCR; the TCRdb copy retains only in-frame clones and omits some. The sample contains more than 50,000 clones, about 85% of which appear only once. This TCR came from an adult with an advanced solid tumor such as melanoma, head and neck, liver or kidney cancer. V usage is TRBV29-1 and J usage is TRBJ1-5, with D perhaps TRBD1 (6 bases). The sample here was CD4+ or CD8+ T cells sorted from blood, taken in a trial of the OX40 agonist ivuxolimab. CDR3 loop: CSVFWDIIKTVGQPQHF. CDR3 bases: TGCAGCGTTTTCTGGGACATAATTAAGACAGTTGGTCAGCCCCAGCATTTT. The whole variable domain, remainder taken from reference TRBV29-1 and TRBJ1-5, is SAVISQKPSRDICQRGTSLTIQCQVDSQVTMMFWYRQQPGQSLTLIATANQGSEATYESGFVIDKFPISRPNLTFSTLTVSNMSPEDSSIYLCSVFWDIIKTVGQPQHFGDGTRLSIL.